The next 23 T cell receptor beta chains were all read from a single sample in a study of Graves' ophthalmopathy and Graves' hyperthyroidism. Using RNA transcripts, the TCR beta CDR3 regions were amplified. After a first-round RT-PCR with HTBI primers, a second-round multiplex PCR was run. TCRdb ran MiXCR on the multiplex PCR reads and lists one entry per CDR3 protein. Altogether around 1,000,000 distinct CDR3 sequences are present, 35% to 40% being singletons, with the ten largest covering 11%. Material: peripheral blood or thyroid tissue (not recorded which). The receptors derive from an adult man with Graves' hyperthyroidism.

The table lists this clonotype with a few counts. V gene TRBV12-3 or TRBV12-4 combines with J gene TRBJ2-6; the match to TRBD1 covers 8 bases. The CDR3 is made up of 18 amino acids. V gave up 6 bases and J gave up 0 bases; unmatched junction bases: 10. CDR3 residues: CASRYNRGRSSGANVLTF. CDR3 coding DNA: TGTGCCAGCAGGTATAACAGGGGGAGGAGCTCTGGGGCCAACGTCCTGACTTTC.

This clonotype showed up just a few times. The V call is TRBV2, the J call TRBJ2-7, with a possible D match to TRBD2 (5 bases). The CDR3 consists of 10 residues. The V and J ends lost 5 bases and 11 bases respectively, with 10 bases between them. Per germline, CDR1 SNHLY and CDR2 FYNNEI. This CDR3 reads CASSLRGEYF. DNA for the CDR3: TGTGCCAGCAGTCTCCGGGGAGAGTACTTC. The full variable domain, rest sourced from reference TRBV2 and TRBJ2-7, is EPEVTQTPSHQVTQMGQEVILRCVPISNHLYFYWYRQILGQKVEFLVSFYNNEISEKSEIFDDQFSVERPDGSNFTLKIRSTKLEDSAMYFCASSLRGEYFGPGTRLTVT.

CDR3 sequence (DNA): TGTGCCGGCAGTCCCTACGAGCAGTACTTC. Translation gives CAGSPYEQYF. This sequence joins TRBV24-1 and TRBJ2-7, with D hard to call. The length of the CDR3 is 10 residues. Germline CDR1 reads KGHDR; CDR2 reads SFDVKD. V dropped 12 bases and J dropped 2 bases, with 7 bases sitting between them.

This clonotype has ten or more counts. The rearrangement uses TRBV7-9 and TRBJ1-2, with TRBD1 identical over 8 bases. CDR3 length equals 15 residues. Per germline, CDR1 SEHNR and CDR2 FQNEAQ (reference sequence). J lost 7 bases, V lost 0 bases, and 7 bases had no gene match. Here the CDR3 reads CASSLASAGGFGYTF. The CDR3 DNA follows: TGTGCCAGCAGCTTAGCCTCGGCAGGGGGCTTTGGCTACACCTTC.

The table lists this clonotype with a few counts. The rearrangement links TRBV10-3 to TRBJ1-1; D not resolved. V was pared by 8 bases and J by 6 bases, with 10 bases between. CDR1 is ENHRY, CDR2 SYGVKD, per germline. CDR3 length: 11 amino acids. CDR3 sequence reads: CAIGERAEAFF. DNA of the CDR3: TGTGCCATCGGGGAGAGGGCTGAAGCTTTCTTT.

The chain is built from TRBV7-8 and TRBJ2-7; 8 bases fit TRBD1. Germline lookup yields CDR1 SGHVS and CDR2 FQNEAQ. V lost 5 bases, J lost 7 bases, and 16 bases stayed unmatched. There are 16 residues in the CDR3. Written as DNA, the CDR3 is TGTGCCAGCAGCCCACTCCCCGGGGGACAGGCGAGGGAGCAGTACTTC. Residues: CASSPLPGGQAREQYF.

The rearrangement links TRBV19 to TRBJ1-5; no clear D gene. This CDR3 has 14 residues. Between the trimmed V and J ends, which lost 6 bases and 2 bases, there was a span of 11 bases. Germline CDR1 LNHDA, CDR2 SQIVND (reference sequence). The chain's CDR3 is CASRSTAGNQPQHF. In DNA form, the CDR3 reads TGTGCCAGTAGGAGCACGGCGGGCAATCAGCCCCAGCATTTT.

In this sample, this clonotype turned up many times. CDR3 in amino acids: CASSHGLGGLEQYF. CDR3 nucleotide sequence: TGTGCCAGCAGCCACGGCCTGGGTGGGCTCGAGCAGTACTTC. The J gene is TRBJ2-7, the V gene TRBV7-2; D unresolved. The ends were cut back, 5 bases at V and 6 bases at J, with 17 bases in the middle. In germline, CDR1 is SGHTA, CDR2 FQGNSA. The CDR3 extends over 14 amino acids.

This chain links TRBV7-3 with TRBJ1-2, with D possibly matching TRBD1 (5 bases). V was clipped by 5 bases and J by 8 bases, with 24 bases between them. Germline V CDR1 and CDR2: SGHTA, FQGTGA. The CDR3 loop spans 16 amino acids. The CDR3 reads CASSPSGGRTFKGYTF. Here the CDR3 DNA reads TGTGCCAGCAGCCCCAGCGGGGGGAGGACTTTCAAGGGCTACACCTTC.

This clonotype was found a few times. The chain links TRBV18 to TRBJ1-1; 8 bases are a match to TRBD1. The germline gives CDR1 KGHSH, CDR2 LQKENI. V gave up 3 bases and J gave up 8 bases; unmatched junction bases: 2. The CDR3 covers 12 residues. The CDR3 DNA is TGTGCCAGCTCACCGGACAGGGTCGAAGCTTTCTTT. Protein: CASSPDRVEAFF.

CDR3 coding DNA: TGTGCCAGCAGCTTGTGGGGGGTACGGACTGAAGCTTTCTTT. Translation: CASSLWGVRTEAFF. The chain employs TRBV7-2 and TRBJ1-1; D might be TRBD1 (5 bases). Trimming removed 3 bases from V and 5 bases from J, with 13 bases in between. CDR1 and CDR2 from the germline V gene are SGHTA and FQGNSA. The CDR3 sequence is 14 residues long.

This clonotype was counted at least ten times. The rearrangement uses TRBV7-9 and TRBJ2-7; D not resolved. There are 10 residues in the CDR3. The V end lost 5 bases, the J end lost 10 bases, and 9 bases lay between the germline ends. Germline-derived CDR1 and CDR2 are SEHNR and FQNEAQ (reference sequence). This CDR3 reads CASSPNPQYF. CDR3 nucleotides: TGTGCCAGCAGCCCTAACCCCCAGTACTTC.

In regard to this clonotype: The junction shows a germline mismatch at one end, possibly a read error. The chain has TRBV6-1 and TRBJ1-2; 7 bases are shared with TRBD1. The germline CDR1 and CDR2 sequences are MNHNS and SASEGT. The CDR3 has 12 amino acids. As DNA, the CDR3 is TGTGCCATCAGTGAGGGGGCGCATGGCTACACCTTC. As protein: CAISEGAHGYTF.

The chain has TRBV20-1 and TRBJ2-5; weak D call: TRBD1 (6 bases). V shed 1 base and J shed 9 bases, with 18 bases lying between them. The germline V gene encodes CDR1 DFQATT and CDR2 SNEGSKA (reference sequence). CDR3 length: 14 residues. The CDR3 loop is CSARVPGENQPQYF. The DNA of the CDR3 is TGCAGTGCTAGAGTACCAGGGGAAAATCAGCCCCAGTACTTC.

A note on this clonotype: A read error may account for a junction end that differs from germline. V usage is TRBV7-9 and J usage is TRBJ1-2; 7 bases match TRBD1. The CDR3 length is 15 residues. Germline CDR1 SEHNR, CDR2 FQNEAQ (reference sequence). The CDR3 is CASSNVPGQIYGYTF. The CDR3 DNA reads TGCGCCAGCAGCAATGTCCCGGGACAGATCTATGGCTACACCTTC.

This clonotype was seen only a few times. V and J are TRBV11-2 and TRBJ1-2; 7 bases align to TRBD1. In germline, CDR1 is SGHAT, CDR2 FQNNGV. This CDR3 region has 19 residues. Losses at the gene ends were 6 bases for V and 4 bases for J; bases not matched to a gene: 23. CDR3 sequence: CASSFEPRDRAGDAYGYTF. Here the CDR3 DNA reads TGTGCCAGCAGTTTCGAACCAAGAGACAGGGCTGGCGATGCCTATGGCTACACCTTC.

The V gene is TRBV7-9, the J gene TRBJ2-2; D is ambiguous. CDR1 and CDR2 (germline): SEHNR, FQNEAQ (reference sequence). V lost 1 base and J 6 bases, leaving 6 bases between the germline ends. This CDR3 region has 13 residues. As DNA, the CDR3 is TGTGCCAGCAGCTTAGACGAGTCCGGGGAGCTGTTTTTT. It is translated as CASSLDESGELFF.

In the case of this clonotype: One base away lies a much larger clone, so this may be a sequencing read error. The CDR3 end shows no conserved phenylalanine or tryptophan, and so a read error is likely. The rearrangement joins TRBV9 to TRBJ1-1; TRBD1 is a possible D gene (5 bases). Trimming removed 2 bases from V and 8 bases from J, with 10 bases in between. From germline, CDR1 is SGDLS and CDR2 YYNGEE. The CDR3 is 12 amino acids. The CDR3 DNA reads TGTGCCAGCAGCGTCCGGGACGGGGAAGCTTTCCTT. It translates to CASSVRDGEAFL.

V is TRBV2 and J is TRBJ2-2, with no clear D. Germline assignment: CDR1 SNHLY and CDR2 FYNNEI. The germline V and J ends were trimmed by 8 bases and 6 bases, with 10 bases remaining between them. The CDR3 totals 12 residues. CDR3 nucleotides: TGTGCCAGCGTGTCCTACGCCGGGGAGCTGTTTTTT. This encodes CASVSYAGELFF.

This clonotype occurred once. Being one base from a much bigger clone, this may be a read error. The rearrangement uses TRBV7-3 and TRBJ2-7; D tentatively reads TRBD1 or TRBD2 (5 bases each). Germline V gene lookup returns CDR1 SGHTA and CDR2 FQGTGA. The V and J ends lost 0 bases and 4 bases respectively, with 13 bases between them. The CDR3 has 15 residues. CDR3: CASSLTAWGSYEQYF. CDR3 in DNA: TGTGCCAGCAGCTTAACGGCCTGGGGGAGTTACGAGCAGTACTTC.

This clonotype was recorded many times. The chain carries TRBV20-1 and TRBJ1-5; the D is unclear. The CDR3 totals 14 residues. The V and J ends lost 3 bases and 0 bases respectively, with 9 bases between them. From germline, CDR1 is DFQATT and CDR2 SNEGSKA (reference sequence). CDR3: CSARSMSSNQPQHF. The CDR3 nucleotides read TGCAGTGCTAGGTCGATGAGTAGCAATCAGCCCCAGCATTTT.

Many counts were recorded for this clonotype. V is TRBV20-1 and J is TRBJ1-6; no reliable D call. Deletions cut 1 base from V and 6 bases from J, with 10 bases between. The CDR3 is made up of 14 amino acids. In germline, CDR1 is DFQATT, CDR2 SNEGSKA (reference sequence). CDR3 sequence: CSARAGARNSPLHF. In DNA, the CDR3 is TGCAGTGCTAGAGCGGGTGCCCGTAATTCACCCCTCCACTTT.

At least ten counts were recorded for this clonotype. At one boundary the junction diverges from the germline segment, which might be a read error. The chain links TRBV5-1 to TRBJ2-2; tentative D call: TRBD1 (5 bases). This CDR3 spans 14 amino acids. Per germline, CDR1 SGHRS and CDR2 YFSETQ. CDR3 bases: TGTGCCAGCAGCTTTCAGGGTAACACCGGGGAGCTGTTTTTT. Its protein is CASSFQGNTGELFF.